This is a list of T cell receptor beta chains from one sample in a study of T cells in Graves' hyperthyroidism and ophthalmopathy. TCRdb re-called the multiplex PCR reads with MiXCR, one entry per CDR3 protein. Among hundreds of thousands of distinct CDR3 sequences listed, over 35% were seen once. Sequenced: blood. Receptors originate from a man aged 18 to 35 with Graves' hyperthyroidism. Each CDR3 is given with its conserved first and last residue. The D gene is left open where the match is weak. A clone size is listed for some rows: how often the clone was seen (once, few, many), or a class if it is expanded.

v_gene	j_gene	d_gene	abundance	CDR3nt	CDR3aa
TRBV10-3	TRBJ1-5	NA	many	TGTGCCATCAGTGGAGGGGTCGAGGGCAATCAGCCCCAGCATTTT	CAISGGVEGNQPQHF
TRBV25-1	TRBJ1-2	NA	many	TGTGCCAGCAGTGAATGGGGGGGGGAGGATAAATCTCATGGCTACACCTTC	CASSEWGGEDKSHGYTF
TRBV6-5	TRBJ2-5	TRBD2	NA	TGTGCCAGCACCGAAAGGAGCGGGGGGTGGGAGACCCAGTACTTC	CASTERSGGWETQYF
TRBV7-8	TRBJ1-2	NA	many	TGTGCCAGCAGCGCGGACAGTAACTATGGCTACACCTTC	CASSADSNYGYTF
TRBV6-1	TRBJ1-2	NA	NA	TGTGCCAGCAGTTACTCGAACAGGGTAGGGCCCTATGGCTACACCTTC	CASSYSNRVGPYGYTF
TRBV29-1	TRBJ1-2	NA	many	TGCAGCGTTGAAGATACGGGGGCCGGCTACACCTTC	CSVEDTGAGYTF
TRBV20-1	TRBJ1-1	NA	NA	TGCAGCTTACTCGGGACGGAGAACACTGAAGCTTTCTTT	CSLLGTENTEAFF
TRBV12-3/TRBV12-4	TRBJ1-1	NA	NA	TGTGCCAGCATCGCGGTCCCGGGCACTGAAGCTTTCTTT	CASIAVPGTEAFF
TRBV25-1	TRBJ2-7	TRBD2	NA	TGTGCCAGCAGTGCTAGTGGGAGGGCGATCGGCGAGCAGTACTTC	CASSASGRAIGEQYF
TRBV5-1	TRBJ2-6	NA	NA	TGCGCCAGCAGCCGACTTGGGTCCCGGGCTTCTGGGGCCAACGTCCTGACTTTC	CASSRLGSRASGANVLTF
TRBV7-2	TRBJ1-3	NA	few	TGTGCCAGCAGCCCAGCAGGGAGAAACACCATATATTTT	CASSPAGRNTIYF
TRBV7-3	TRBJ1-1	NA	NA	TGTGCCAGCAGCTTAACGGGGGGCTTCACTGAAGCTTTCTTT	CASSLTGGFTEAFF
TRBV10-3	TRBJ2-2	NA	NA	TGTGCCAGCAGTGAGGGACTCAGCACCGGGGAGCTGTTTTTT	CASSEGLSTGELFF
TRBV10-3	TRBJ2-2	NA	many	TGTGCCATCAGTGTTGACGTAAACACCGGGGAGCTGTTTTTT	CAISVDVNTGELFF
TRBV12-3/TRBV12-4	TRBJ2-5	NA	NA	TGTGCCAGCAGTTTGATGGGGGCCTTTACGCAAGAGACCCAGTACTTC	CASSLMGAFTQETQYF
TRBV4-2	TRBJ2-7	NA	many	TGTGCCAGCAGCCAAGGAAGGGGCGGACCCTACGAGCAGTACTTC	CASSQGRGGPYEQYF
TRBV2	TRBJ2-7	NA	many	TGTGCCACCAGGGTCAGCTCCTACGAGCAGTACTTC	CATRVSSYEQYF
TRBV4-1	TRBJ1-5	NA	NA	TGCGCCAGCGCCCAGGGACGGAATCAGCCCCAGCATTTT	CASAQGRNQPQHF
TRBV19	TRBJ2-7	TRBD1	NA	TGTGCCGGTAGTATAGGCAGGGGGCTCTCCTACGAGCAGTACTTC	CAGSIGRGLSYEQYF
TRBV7-9	TRBJ2-7	NA	many	TGTGCCAGCGGCACGAGCAGGTACGAGCAGTACTTC	CASGTSRYEQYF
TRBV29-1	TRBJ2-2	NA	few	TGCAGCGTTGAAGATCTGAGGGGTTCCGGGGAGCTGTTTTTT	CSVEDLRGSGELFF
TRBV4-1	TRBJ2-7	TRBD1	NA	TGCGCCAGCAGCCCTCTCGGGACAGCAGGGACGTACGAGCAGTACTTC	CASSPLGTAGTYEQYF
TRBV20-1	TRBJ2-7	NA	many	TGCAGTGCTAGGGGTGGGGAGCAGTACTTC	CSARGGEQYF
TRBV7-9	TRBJ1-2	NA	NA	TGTGCCAGCAGCTCGTCGGGCCTTGGCTACACCTTC	CASSSSGLGYTF
TRBV29-1	TRBJ2-5	NA	many	TGCAGCGTTGATGGGCAGACTGAAGAGACCCAGTACTTC	CSVDGQTEETQYF
TRBV7-8	TRBJ2-5	NA	NA	TGTGCCAGCAGCTATATGCTAGCGGAGACCCAGTACTTC	CASSYMLAETQYF
TRBV2	TRBJ1-1	NA	NA	TGTGCCAGCAGTGAAGGCACCTACGACACTGAAGCTTTCTTT	CASSEGTYDTEAFF
TRBV4-3	TRBJ2-2	NA	NA	TGCGCCAGCAGCCAAGTGATCCCCGGGGAGCTGTTTTTT	CASSQVIPGELFF
TRBV15	TRBJ1-5	TRBD1	NA	TGTGCCACCAGCAGAGGGACAGGGTACCAGCCCCAGCATTTT	CATSRGTGYQPQHF
TRBV12-3/TRBV12-4	TRBJ2-7	TRBD1	NA	TGTGCCAGCAGTTTCGACCCTCTGGGACAGGGTGGGTCCTACGAGCAGTACTTC	CASSFDPLGQGGSYEQYF
TRBV11-2	TRBJ2-5	TRBD1	many	TGTGCCAGCAGCTCCTGGGACAGGCAAGAGACCCAGTACTTC	CASSSWDRQETQYF
TRBV10-3	TRBJ1-4	TRBD1	NA	TGTGCCATCAGTGACACGGGACAGGGTGAAAAACTGTTTTTT	CAISDTGQGEKLFF
TRBV2	TRBJ1-2	NA	NA	TGTGCCAGCATTTTCTCTGCAACTAACTATGGCTACACCTTC	CASIFSATNYGYTF
TRBV6-5	TRBJ1-1	TRBD1	few	TGTGCCAGCAGCTATGTTCGACAGGGACGACCTTTCTTT	CASSYVRQGRPFF
TRBV29-1	TRBJ2-7	NA	many	TGCAGCGTTGTCCCCATCGATCCTTACAGTGGCGACGAGCAGTACTTC	CSVVPIDPYSGDEQYF
TRBV5-4	TRBJ1-2	NA	many	TGTGCCAGCACCCCGGCGGGCAGTAACTATGGCTACACCTTC	CASTPAGSNYGYTF
TRBV29-1	TRBJ2-6	NA	many	TGCAGCGTTGAAGATGCACTCTCTGGGGCCAACGTCCTGACTTTC	CSVEDALSGANVLTF
TRBV10-3	TRBJ1-1	NA	NA	TGTGCCGTAGGGAGGGAAGCTTTCTTT	CAVGREAFF
TRBV7-2	TRBJ2-5	NA	NA	TGTGCCTGGAGTGTCGAACTGACGGGCGAGACCCAGTACTTC	CAWSVELTGETQYF
TRBV7-6	TRBJ2-1	NA	NA	TGTGCCAGCAGCTTACCGGGGCTCTACAATGAGCAGTTCTTC	CASSLPGLYNEQFF
TRBV6-6	TRBJ1-6	NA	few	TGTGCCAGCTCCGATCTCTCCTATAATTCACCCCTCCACTTT	CASSDLSYNSPLHF
TRBV29-1	TRBJ2-5	TRBD2	many	TGCAGCGTATCAGCGGGGGGGCAGGAGACCCAGTACTTC	CSVSAGGQETQYF
TRBV7-9	TRBJ2-3	NA	few	TGTGCCAGCAGCTTAGACAGCGAGAATACGCAGTATTTT	CASSLDSENTQYF
TRBV10-3	TRBJ1-6	NA	NA	TGTGCCATCAGACCCTCTACACATTCACCCCTCCACTTT	CAIRPSTHSPLHF
TRBV6-5	TRBJ1-5	TRBD1	NA	TGTGCCAGCAGACGGGACAGTCGAAATCAGCCCCAGCATTTT	CASRRDSRNQPQHF
TRBV24-1	TRBJ2-5	NA	NA	TGTGCCATCAGTGAGTCGGGCCCCGAGGAGCCCCAGTACTTC	CAISESGPEEPQYF
TRBV9	TRBJ1-1	TRBD1	NA	TGCGCCAGCAGGGGGACAGGGTCGGTCGCTGAAGCTTTCTTT	CASRGTGSVAEAFF
TRBV2	TRBJ1-1	NA	NA	TGTGCCAGCCCGTCGCAGATGGAGGGGACTGAAGCTTCCTTT	CASPSQMEGTEASF